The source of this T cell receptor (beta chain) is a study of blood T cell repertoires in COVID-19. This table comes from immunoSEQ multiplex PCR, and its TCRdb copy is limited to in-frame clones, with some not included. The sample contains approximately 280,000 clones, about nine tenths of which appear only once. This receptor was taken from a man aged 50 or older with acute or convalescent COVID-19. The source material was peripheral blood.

CDR3 sequence (DNA): TGTGCCAGCAGCCAAGATGCGACTAGTTACTACAATGAGCAGTTCTTC. This codes for CASSQDATSYYNEQFF. This chain joins TRBV4-2 and TRBJ2-1, with D maybe TRBD2 (6 bases). V was pared by 0 bases and J by 3 bases, with 12 bases between. The CDR3 sequence is 16 residues long. Germline V gene sequence: CDR1 LGHNA, CDR2 YNFKEQ.